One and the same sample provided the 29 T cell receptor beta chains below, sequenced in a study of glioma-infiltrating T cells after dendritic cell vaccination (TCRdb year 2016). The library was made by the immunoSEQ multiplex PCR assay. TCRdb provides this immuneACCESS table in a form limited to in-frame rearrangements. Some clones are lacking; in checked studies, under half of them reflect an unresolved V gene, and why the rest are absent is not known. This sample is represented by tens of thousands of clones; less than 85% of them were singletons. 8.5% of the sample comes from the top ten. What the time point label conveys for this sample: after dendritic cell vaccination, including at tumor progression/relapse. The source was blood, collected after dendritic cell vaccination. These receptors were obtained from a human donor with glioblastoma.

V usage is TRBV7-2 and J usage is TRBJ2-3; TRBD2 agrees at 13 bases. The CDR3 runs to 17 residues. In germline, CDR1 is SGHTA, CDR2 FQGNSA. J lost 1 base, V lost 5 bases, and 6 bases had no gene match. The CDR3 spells CASSPRGLAGGTDTQYF. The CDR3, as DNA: TGTGCCAGCAGCCCGAGAGGACTAGCGGGGGGCACAGATACGCAGTATTTT.

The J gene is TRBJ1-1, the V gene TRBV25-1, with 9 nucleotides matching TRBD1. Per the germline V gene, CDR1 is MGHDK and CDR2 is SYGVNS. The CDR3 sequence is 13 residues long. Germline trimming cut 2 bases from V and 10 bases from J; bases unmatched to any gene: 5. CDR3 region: CASSERTGAGAFF. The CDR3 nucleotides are TGTGCCAGCAGTGAACGGACAGGGGCGGGAGCTTTCTTT.

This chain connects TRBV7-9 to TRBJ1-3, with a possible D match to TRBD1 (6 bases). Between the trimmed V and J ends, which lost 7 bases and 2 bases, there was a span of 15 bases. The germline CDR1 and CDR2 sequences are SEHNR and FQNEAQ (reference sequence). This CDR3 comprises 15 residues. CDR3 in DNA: TGTGCCAGCACGAGCTTCTCAGGGGCTGGAAACACCATATATTTT. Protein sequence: CASTSFSGAGNTIYF.

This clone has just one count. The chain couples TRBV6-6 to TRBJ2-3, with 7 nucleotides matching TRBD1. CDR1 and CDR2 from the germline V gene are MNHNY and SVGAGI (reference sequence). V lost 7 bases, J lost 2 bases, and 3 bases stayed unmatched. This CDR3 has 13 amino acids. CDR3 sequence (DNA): TGTGCCAGCAAGGGACAGTTCACAGATACGCAGTATTTT. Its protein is CASKGQFTDTQYF.

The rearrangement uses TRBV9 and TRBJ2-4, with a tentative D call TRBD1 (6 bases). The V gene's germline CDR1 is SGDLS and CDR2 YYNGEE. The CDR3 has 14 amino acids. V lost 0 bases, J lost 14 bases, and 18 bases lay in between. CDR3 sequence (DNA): TGTGCCAGCAGCGTAGGTGGAGGCCGGGACACAAAGTACTTC. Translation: CASSVGGGRDTKYF.

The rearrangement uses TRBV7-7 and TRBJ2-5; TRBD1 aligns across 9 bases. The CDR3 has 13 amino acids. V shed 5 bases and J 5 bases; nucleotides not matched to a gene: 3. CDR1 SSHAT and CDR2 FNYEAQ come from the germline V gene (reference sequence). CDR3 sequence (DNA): TGTGCCAGCAGCCCCGGACAGGGGGAGACCCAGTACTTC. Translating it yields CASSPGQGETQYF.

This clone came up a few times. Here the CDR3 reads CASIDGGGFNQPQHF. In nucleotides, the CDR3 is TGTGCCAGTATTGATGGAGGGGGCTTCAATCAGCCCCAGCATTTT. The chain couples TRBV19 to TRBJ1-5; TRBD1 aligns across 7 bases. Trimming took 7 bases from V and 3 from J; bases not matched to a gene: 9. CDR1 is LNHDA, CDR2 SQIVND, per germline (reference sequence). The CDR3 contains 15 residues.

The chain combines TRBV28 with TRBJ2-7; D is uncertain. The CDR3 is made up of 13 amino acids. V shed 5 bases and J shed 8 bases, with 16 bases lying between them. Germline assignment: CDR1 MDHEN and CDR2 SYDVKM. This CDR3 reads CASSPNPQSKQYF. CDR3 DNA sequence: TGTGCCAGCAGTCCAAACCCACAGAGTAAGCAGTACTTC.

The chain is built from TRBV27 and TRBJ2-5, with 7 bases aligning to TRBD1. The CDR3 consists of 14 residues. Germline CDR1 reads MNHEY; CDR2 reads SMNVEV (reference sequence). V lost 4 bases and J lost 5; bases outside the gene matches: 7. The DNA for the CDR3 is TGTGCCAGCAGTTACGACAGGGCTGGGGAGACCCAGTACTTC. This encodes CASSYDRAGETQYF.

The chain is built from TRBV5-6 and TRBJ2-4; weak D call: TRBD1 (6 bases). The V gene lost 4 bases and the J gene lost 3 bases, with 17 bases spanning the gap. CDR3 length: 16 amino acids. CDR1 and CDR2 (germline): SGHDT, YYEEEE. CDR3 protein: CASSVPGVVGKNIQYF. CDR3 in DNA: TGTGCCAGCAGCGTCCCAGGGGTCGTAGGCAAAAACATTCAGTACTTC.

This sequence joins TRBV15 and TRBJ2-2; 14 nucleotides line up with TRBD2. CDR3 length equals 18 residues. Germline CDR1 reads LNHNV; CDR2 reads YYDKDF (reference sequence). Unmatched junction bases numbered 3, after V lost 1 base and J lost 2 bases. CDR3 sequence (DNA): TGTGCCACCAGCAGAGTAGGGACTAGCGGGAGAAACACCGGGGAGCTGTTTTTT. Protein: CATSRVGTSGRNTGELFF.

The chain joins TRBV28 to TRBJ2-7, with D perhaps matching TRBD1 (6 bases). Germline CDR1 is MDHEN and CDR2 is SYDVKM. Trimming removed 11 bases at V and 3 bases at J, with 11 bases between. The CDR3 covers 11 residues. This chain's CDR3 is CASGTLYEQYF. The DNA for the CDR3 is TGTGCCTCCGGGACACTCTACGAGCAGTACTTC.

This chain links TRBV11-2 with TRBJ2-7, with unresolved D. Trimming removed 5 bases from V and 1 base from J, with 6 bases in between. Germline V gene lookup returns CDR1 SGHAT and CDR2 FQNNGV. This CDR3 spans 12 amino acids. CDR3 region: CASSPPSYEQYF. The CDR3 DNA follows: TGTGCCAGCAGCCCCCCGTCCTACGAGCAGTACTTC.

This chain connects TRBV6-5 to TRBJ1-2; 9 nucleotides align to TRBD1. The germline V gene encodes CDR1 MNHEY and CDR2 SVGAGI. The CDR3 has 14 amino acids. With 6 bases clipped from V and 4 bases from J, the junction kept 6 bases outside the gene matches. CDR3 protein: CASRRGQGTYGYTF. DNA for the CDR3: TGTGCCAGCAGGCGGGGACAGGGTACCTATGGCTACACCTTC.

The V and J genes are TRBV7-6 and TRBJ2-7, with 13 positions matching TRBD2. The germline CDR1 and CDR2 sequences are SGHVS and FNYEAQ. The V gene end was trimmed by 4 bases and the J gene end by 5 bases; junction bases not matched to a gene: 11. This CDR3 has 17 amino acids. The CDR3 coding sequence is TGTGCCAGCAGCTCCCCTACTAGCGGGGGGGCCGGGGACGAGCAGTACTTC. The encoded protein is CASSSPTSGGAGDEQYF.

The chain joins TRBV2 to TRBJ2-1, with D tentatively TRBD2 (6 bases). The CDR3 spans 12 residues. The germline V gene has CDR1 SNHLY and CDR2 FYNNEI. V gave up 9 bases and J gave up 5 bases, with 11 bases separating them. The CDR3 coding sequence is TGTGCCAGACGTGGAGGGGACAATGAGCAGTTCTTC. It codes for CARRGGDNEQFF.

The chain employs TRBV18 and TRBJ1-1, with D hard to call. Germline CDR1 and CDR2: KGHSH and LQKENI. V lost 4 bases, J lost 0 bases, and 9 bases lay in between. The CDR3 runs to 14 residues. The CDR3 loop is CASSLSTMNTEAFF. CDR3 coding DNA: TGTGCCAGCTCACTAAGTACAATGAACACTGAAGCTTTCTTT. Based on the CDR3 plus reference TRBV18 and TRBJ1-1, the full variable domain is NAGVMQNPRHLVRRRGQEARLRCSPMKGHSHVYWYRQLPEEGLKFMVYLQKENIIDESGMPKERFSAEFPKEGPSILRIQQVVRGDSAAYFCASSLSTMNTEAFFGQGTRLTVV.

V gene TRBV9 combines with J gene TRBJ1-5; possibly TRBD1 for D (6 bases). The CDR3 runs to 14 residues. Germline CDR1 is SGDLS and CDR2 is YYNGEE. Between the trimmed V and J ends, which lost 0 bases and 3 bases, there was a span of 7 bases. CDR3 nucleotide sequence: TGTGCCAGCAGCGTAGGACAGGTCAATCAGCCCCAGCATTTT. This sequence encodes CASSVGQVNQPQHF. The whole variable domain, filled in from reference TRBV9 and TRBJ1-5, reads DSGVTQTPKHLITATGQRVTLRCSPRSGDLSVYWYQQSLDQGLQFLIQYYNGEERAKGNILERFSAQQFPDLHSELNLSSLELGDSALYFCASSVGQVNQPQHFGDGTRLSIL.

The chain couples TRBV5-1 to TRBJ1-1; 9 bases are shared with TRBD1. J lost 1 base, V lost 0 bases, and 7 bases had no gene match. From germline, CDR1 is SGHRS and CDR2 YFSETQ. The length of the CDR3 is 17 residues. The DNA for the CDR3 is TGCGCCAGCAGCTTGGGGGGGACAGGGCTGAGGAACACTGAAGCTTTCTTT. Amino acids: CASSLGGTGLRNTEAFF.

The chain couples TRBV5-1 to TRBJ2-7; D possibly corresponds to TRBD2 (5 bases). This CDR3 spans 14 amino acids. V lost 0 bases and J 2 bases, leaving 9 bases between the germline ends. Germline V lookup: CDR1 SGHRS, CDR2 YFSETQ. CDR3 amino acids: CASSLAARAYEQYF. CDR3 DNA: TGCGCCAGCAGCTTGGCCGCGCGGGCCTACGAGCAGTACTTC.

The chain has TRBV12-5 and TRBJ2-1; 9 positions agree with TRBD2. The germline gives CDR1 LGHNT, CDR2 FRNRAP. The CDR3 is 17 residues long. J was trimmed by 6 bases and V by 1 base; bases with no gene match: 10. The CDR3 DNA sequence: TGTGCTAGTGGTTTGGCGGGATCGGGACTAGCTAGCAATGAGCAGTTCTTC. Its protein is CASGLAGSGLASNEQFF. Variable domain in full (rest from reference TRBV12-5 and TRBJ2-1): DARVTQTPRHKVTEMGQEVTMRCQPILGHNTVFWYRQTMMQGLELLAYFRNRAPLDDSGMPKDRFSAEMPDATLATLKIQPSEPRDSAVYFCASGLAGSGLASNEQFFGPGTRLTVL.

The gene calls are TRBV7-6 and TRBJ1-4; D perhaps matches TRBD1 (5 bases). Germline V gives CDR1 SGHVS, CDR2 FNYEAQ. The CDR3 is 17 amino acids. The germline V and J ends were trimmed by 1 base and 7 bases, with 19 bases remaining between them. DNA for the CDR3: TGTGCCAGCAGCTTAGAAGGGTTTTTAGGCGGGGGTGAAAAACTGTTTTTT. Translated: CASSLEGFLGGGEKLFF. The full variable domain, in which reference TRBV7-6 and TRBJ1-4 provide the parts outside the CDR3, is GAGVSQSPRYKVTKRGQDVALRCDPISGHVSLYWYRQALGQGPEFLTYFNYEAQQDKSGLPNDRFSAERPEGSISTLTIQRTEQRDSAMYRCASSLEGFLGGGEKLFFGSGTQLSVL.

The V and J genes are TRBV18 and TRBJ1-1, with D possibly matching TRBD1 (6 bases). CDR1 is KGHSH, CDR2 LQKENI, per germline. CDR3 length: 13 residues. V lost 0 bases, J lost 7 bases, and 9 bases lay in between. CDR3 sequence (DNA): TGTGCCAGCTCACCACCAGGGGGTGGTGAAGCTTTCTTT. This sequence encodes CASSPPGGGEAFF.

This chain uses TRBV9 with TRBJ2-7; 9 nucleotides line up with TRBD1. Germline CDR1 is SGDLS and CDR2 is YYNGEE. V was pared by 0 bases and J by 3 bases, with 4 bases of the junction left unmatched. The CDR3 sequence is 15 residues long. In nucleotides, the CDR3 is TGTGCCAGCAGCGTAGGGACAGGGGTGGACTACGAGCAGTACTTC. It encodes CASSVGTGVDYEQYF. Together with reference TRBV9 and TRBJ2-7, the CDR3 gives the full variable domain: DSGVTQTPKHLITATGQRVTLRCSPRSGDLSVYWYQQSLDQGLQFLIQYYNGEERAKGNILERFSAQQFPDLHSELNLSSLELGDSALYFCASSVGTGVDYEQYFGPGTRLTVT.

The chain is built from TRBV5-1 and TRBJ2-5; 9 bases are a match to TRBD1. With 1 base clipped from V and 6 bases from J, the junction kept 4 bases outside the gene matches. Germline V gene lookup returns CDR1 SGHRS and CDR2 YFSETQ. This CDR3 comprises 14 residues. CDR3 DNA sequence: TGCGCCAGCAGCTTGTGGACAGGGGAACAGACCCAGTACTTC. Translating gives CASSLWTGEQTQYF.

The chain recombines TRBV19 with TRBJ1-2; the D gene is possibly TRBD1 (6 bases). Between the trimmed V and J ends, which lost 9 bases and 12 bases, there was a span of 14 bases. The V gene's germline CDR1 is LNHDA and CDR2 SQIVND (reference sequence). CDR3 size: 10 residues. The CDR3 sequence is CASGGGVHTF. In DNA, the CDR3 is TGTGCCAGCGGCGGGGGCGTCCACACCTTC.

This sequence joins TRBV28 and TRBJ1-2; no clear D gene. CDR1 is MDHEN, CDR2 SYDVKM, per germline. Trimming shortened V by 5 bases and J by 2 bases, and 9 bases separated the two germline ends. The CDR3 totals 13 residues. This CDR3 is CASSAVENYGYTF. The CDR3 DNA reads TGTGCCAGCAGTGCTGTGGAGAACTATGGCTACACCTTC.

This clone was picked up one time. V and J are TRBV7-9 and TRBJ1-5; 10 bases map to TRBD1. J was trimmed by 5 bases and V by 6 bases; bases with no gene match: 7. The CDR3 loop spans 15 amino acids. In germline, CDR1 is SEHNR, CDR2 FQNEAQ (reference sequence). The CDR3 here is CASSTDRGRDQPQHF. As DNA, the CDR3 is TGTGCCAGCAGTACAGACAGGGGGCGGGATCAGCCCCAGCATTTT.

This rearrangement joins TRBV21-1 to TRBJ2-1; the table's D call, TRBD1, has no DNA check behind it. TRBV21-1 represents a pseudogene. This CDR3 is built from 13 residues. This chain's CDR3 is CAKTQPGYNEQFF. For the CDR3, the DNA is TGTGCCAAAACACAGCCCGGATACAATGAGCAGTTCTTC.